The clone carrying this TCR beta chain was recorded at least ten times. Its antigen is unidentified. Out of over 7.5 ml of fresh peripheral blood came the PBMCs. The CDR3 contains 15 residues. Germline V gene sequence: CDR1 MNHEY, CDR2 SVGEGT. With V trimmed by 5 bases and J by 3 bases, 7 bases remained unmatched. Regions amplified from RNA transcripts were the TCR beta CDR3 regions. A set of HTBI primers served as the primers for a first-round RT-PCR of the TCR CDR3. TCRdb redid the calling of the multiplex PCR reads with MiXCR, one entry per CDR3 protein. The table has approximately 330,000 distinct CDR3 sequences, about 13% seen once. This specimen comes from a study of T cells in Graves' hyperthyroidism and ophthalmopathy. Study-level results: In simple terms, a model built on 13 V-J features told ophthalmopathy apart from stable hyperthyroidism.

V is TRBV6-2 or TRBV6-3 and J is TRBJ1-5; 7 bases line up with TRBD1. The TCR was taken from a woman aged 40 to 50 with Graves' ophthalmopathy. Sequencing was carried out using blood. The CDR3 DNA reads TGTGCCAGCAGTATCACAGGGGCGTTCAATCAGCCCCAGCATTTT. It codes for CASSITGAFNQPQHF.